This TCR beta chain is drawn from a study of blood T cell repertoires in COVID-19. Study as a whole: The United States, Italy and Spain were the sources of the acute and convalescent COVID-19 samples. T cells, B-cell-depleted T cells, or PBMCs provided the cDNA or gDNA that served as material.

The CDR3 loop spans 17 amino acids. The V segment lost 0 bases and the J segment 6 bases; nucleotides outside the gene matches: 6. Germline V gives CDR1 LGHNA, CDR2 YNFKEQ. Per the original methods: Quantification of nucleated cells was approximated via reference gene primer amplification. Sequencing was performed with immunoSEQ multiplex PCR; in TCRdb, only in-frame clones are kept and a portion is missing. That table gives V, J and clone size, and the DNA gave D and trimming. The sample comprises roughly 500,000 clones, approximately 85% of which are singletons, and roughly 3.1% rests with the top ten.

Input material: peripheral blood. The receptor comes from a human donor in a cohort sampled during active COVID-19. The chain joins TRBV4-2 to TRBJ2-2; 11 bases map to TRBD2. The CDR3 region has the DNA TGTGCCAGCAGCCAAGAAGTGGTAGCGGGAGGGCCCGGGGAGCTGTTTTTT. It yields the protein CASSQEVVAGGPGELFF.